The 4 T cell receptor beta chains given below trace back to one sample, sequenced in a study of T cells in Graves' hyperthyroidism and ophthalmopathy. Amplified regions were TCR beta CDR3 sequences from RNA transcripts. The study used the HTBI primer set for a first-round RT-PCR of the TCR CDR3. In TCRdb, the multiplex PCR reads were re-called with MiXCR into one record per CDR3 protein. The sample yields 490,000 or so distinct CDR3 sequences, 46% seen once. Source material: peripheral blood or thyroid tissue (not recorded which). The receptors were gathered from an adult woman with Graves' disease, either hyperthyroidism or ophthalmopathy (not recorded which).

The chain carries TRBV7-9 and TRBJ1-5; D is undetermined. V was cut by 3 bases and J by 2 bases, with 14 bases left in between. Germline loops: CDR1 SEHNR, CDR2 FQNEAQ (reference sequence). The CDR3 totals 16 residues. CDR3 sequence (DNA): TGTGCCAGCAGCTTGGGTGTTGGGAGTGGCAATCAGCCCCAGCATTTT. It translates to CASSLGVGSGNQPQHF.

The chain joins TRBV12-3 or TRBV12-4 to TRBJ1-1, with 8 nucleotides matching TRBD1. The CDR3 totals 11 residues. Losses at the gene ends were 5 bases for V and 11 bases for J; bases not matched to a gene: 4. In DNA, the CDR3 is TGTGCCAGCAGTAACAGGGGGGCGGCTTTCTTT. Protein product: CASSNRGAAFF.

The chain is built from TRBV7-2 and TRBJ1-5; D not resolved. CDR3 size: 12 residues. V lost 4 bases and J lost 11, with 12 bases in between. Germline CDR1 and CDR2: SGHTA and FQGNSA. CDR3 DNA sequence: TGTGCCAGCAGCTCCCCTCGGAAGACCCAGCATTTT. Its translation: CASSSPRKTQHF.

V usage is TRBV9 and J usage is TRBJ1-1, with 7 bases matching TRBD1. CDR3 length equals 17 residues. Germline V gene sequence: CDR1 SGDLS, CDR2 YYNGEE. Trimming took 4 bases from V and 8 from J; bases not matched to a gene: 20. CDR3 sequence (DNA): TGTGCCAGCAGCCAAGAAAGTAATTGGGACAGAGAAACAGAAGCTTTCTTT. Protein sequence: CASSQESNWDRETEAFF.